The 4 T cell receptor beta chains reported below all come from one sample, sequenced in a study of shared clonotypes between healthy human individuals. Only CD45RO-negative cells positively selected for CCR7 counted as naive CD8 cells, so terminally differentiated effector memory CD45RA+ cells were excluded. Here immunoSEQ multiplex PCR was the method, and the copy in TCRdb shows in-frame clones only, minus some. The data hold roughly 2,000,000 clones, with over 85% observed a single time. Sequencing was carried out using naive CD8+ T cells sorted from blood. Receptors originate from a man between 18 and 35 years old in good health.

This clone was picked up a small number of times. The chain uses TRBV7-8 and TRBJ1-1; no clear D gene. The CDR3 covers 11 residues. V was cut by 1 base and J by 8 bases, with 5 bases left in between. Looked up from germline, CDR1 is SGHVS and CDR2 is FQNEAQ. Here the CDR3 DNA reads TGTGCCAGCAGCTTAGGCGGGGAAGCTTTCTTT. Translating it yields CASSLGGEAFF.

The rearrangement joins TRBV18 to TRBJ1-5, with TRBD1 as a possible D gene (5 bases). The CDR3 is 15 amino acids. Germline CDR1 reads KGHSH; CDR2 reads LQKENI. V lost 6 bases and J lost 0, with 12 bases in between. The DNA of the CDR3 is TGTGCCAGCTCCCGGGACGGGGATAGCAATCAGCCCCAGCATTTT. This encodes CASSRDGDSNQPQHF.

The chain uses TRBV30 and TRBJ1-3, with D perhaps matching TRBD1 (5 bases). Trimming cost V 5 bases and J 0 bases, with 11 bases left between them. Germline CDR1 and CDR2: GTSNPN and SVGIG (reference sequence). The CDR3 runs to 14 residues. CDR3 in amino acids: CAWHTGLSGNTIYF. As DNA, the CDR3 is TGTGCCTGGCACACAGGCCTCTCTGGAAACACCATATATTTT.

The genes are TRBV28 and TRBJ2-2; TRBD2 is a possible D gene (5 bases). The CDR3 contains 17 residues. V was cut by 7 bases and J by 1 base, with 19 bases left in between. Germline-derived CDR1 and CDR2 are MDHEN and SYDVKM. CDR3 amino acids: CASTGSSESGNTGELFF. The CDR3 bases are TGTGCCAGCACCGGCTCGTCGGAAAGCGGGAACACCGGGGAGCTGTTTTTT.